The entry that follows covers one T cell receptor (beta chain) sequence. This clonotype was counted many times. Which antigen it targets is not known. No base qualities exist here, and no much larger clone lies one base off it. The study deep-sequenced TCR repertoires of sorted CD4+ and CD8+ blood T cells from severe aplastic anemia patients and healthy subjects. Ficoll-Paque density gradient centrifugation was used to isolate peripheral blood mononuclear cells. Before DNA was extracted, CD4+ and CD8+ T cells were sorted using either FACS or magnetic beads. The junction shows trimming of 4 bases on V and 0 bases on J, plus 19 bases between the germline ends. The germline V gene supplies CDR1 LGHNA and CDR2 YNFKEQ. From its cysteine to its phenylalanine, the CDR3 spans 18 amino acids. Kept here is only the CDR3 DNA, which spans 54 bases and is read in frame from base 1. Genomic DNA was used as template for profiling of TCR beta VDJ combinations and CDR3 sequences. TCR repertoire sequencing was run on an Illumina HiSeq 2000. Under the source paper's analysis protocol: TRBV/TRBJ rearrangement plots, CDR3 size and DJ length profiles, and Simpson's diversity index were used to evaluate the repertoires. Whichever DNA sequence was most abundant in the deep sequencing data was defined as the immunodominant clone. CDR3 amino acid sequences were screened for sharing across subjects and compared with published repertoires and the VDJdb database. The public sequencing data were trimmed at Q25 with fastp and processed into clonotypes with MiXCR by TCRdb, which kept only in-frame beta chains. Each CDR3 protein appears once, grouped with its most common genes and DNA. The V and J calls reflect TCRdb's pipeline rather than the authors' work. The sample yields around 140,000 distinct CDR3 sequences; around 41% were counted once. The top ten hold under 9% of the sample.

The entry originates in a study of CD8+CD57+ T cells in acquired aplastic anemia (dated by TCRdb to 2016 to 2019). At the level of the whole study: DNA extracted from sorted CD4+ and CD8+ cells had a mean of around 3.3 ug, with a range of about 0.2 to 30 ug. Healthy donor samples averaged roughly 9.9 million reads for CD4+ and approximately 11 million for CD8+ cells.

The paper as a whole reports these results and caveats: Patients and healthy controls showed no significant difference in CD8+ Simpson's diversity (P=0.060). Fewer than 30 CD8+ CDR3 sequences were found in both patients and controls but appeared to be highly expressed in patients and within the immunodominant clones of the patients.

The sequence is built from TRBV4-2 and TRBJ1-3; 5 matching bases give a weak D call of TRBD1. The sequence derives from a human donor in good health, serving as a control. The sequenced sample consisted of sorted CD4+, CD8+, or CD8+CD57+ T cells (not recorded which) from PBMCs. The nucleotide sequence is given as TGTGCCAGCAGCCGGTCCGGGACGGGATCCTACTCTGGAAACACCATATATTTT. Translated, this is CASSRSGTGSYSGNTIYF.